Each of the 31 T cell receptor beta chains below was sequenced from the same sample in a study of spatial heterogeneity in lung cancer (dated by TCRdb to the late 2010s). Read against the paper, the sample's time point label means: sample taken at primary tumor resection. What the research found in general, with its limitations: The tumor nonsynonymous mutation count correlated with the number of expanded alpha and beta TCRs within the tumor.

Their antigens remain unidentified. The library was generated by 5' RACE. TCRdb names NextSeq 500 as the instrument used. Through fastp at Q25 and MiXCR, TCRdb rebuilt clones from the public reads, retaining in-frame beta chains. Merged by CDR3 protein, the rows form single entries marked with the most common genes and DNA. The sample table contains 15,000 to 20,000 distinct CDR3 sequences; only one count was recorded for roughly 5.8% of them. The leading ten clones occupy 10% of the sample. Sequencing was performed on lung tumor tissue, taken at surgery. These receptors were collected from a female donor with early-stage non-small cell lung cancer.

This clonotype was counted many times. This CDR3 is CASTSQMSGNSNQPQHF. CDR3 coding DNA: TGTGCCAGCACCAGCCAGATGTCGGGAAATAGCAATCAGCCCCAGCATTTT. The rearrangement joins TRBV28 to TRBJ1-5; D uncertain. The CDR3 contains 17 residues. V lost 7 bases and J lost 0, with 19 bases in between. The germline V gene encodes CDR1 MDHEN and CDR2 SYDVKM.

This rearrangement joins TRBV29-1 to TRBJ2-3; D is perhaps TRBD1 (6 bases). Deletions cut 4 bases from V and 2 bases from J, with 13 bases between. This CDR3 has 14 residues. Germline V gives CDR1 SQVTM, CDR2 ANQGSEA. The CDR3 loop is CSVALDSSTDTQYF. CDR3 DNA: TGCAGCGTTGCACTGGACAGTTCCACAGATACGCAGTATTTT.

This clonotype was recorded many times. The V and J genes are TRBV5-5 and TRBJ2-1; perhaps TRBD2 as D (5 bases). Trimming took 4 bases from V and 7 from J, leaving 21 bases between them. Germline lookup yields CDR1 SGHKS and CDR2 YYEKEE (reference sequence). This CDR3 has 16 amino acids. CDR3 protein: CASSNLEASLGNEQFF. The CDR3 DNA reads as TGTGCCAGCAGCAACTTGGAGGCAAGCTTAGGGAATGAGCAGTTCTTC.

This clonotype came up many times. This chain connects TRBV29-1 to TRBJ1-2, with 7 bases aligning to TRBD1. V trimming: 7 bases; J trimming: 3 bases; junction bases outside the gene matches: 5. Germline CDR1 is SQVTM and CDR2 is ANQGSEA. The CDR3 spans 12 residues. CDR3 amino acids: CSADRADYGYTF. The CDR3 DNA is TGCAGCGCCGACAGGGCAGACTATGGCTACACCTTC.

Of note for this clonotype: One base away lies a much larger clone, so this may be a sequencing read error. Here the CDR3 DNA reads TGCAGTGCACCGGACCCGGGACTAGCGGGGGAAGAGACCCAGCACTTC. It encodes CSAPDPGLAGEETQHF. The J gene is TRBJ2-5, the V gene TRBV20-1; 14 bases match TRBD2. The V gene's germline CDR1 is DFQATT and CDR2 SNEGSKA (reference sequence). The CDR3 is 16 residues long.

This clonotype was seen many times. The chain employs TRBV7-9 and TRBJ2-5; 9 bases match TRBD2. This CDR3 region has 15 residues. With 2 bases clipped from V and 1 base from J, the junction kept 2 bases outside the gene matches. Germline CDR1 and CDR2: SEHNR and FQNEAQ (reference sequence). CDR3 nucleotide sequence: TGTGCCAGCAGCTTAAGCGGGAGGCCCCAAGAGACCCAGTACTTC. Translating it yields CASSLSGRPQETQYF.

There are many counts of this clonotype. The chain recombines TRBV12-3 or TRBV12-4 with TRBJ2-7; D unclear. Trimming stripped 1 base from V and 6 bases from J, with 7 bases between. This CDR3 region has 12 residues. The CDR3 DNA follows: TGTGCCAGCAGTTTAGATCTGGGCGAGCAGTACTTC. This translates into CASSLDLGEQYF.

The chain joins TRBV4-1 to TRBJ2-1, with D possibly called TRBD1 or TRBD2 (6 bases each). The V and J ends lost 4 bases and 8 bases respectively, with 21 bases between them. CDR1 is MGHRA and CDR2 is YSYEKL in the germline V gene. CDR3 length: 16 residues. The CDR3 protein is CASSLLEGGIGHEQFF. The DNA for the CDR3 is TGCGCCAGCAGCCTCCTTGAAGGGGGGATCGGCCATGAGCAGTTCTTC.

This clonotype was detected many times. The rearrangement uses TRBV19 and TRBJ2-1; 7 bases align to TRBD1. Germline values: CDR1 LNHDA, CDR2 SQIVND (reference sequence). V trimming: 3 bases; J trimming: 5 bases; junction bases outside the gene matches: 4. The CDR3 spans 14 residues. CDR3 nucleotides: TGTGCCAGTAGTATTTTACAGGGGAACAATGAGCAGTTCTTC. Translated, it gives CASSILQGNNEQFF.

At least ten counts were recorded for this clonotype. The rearrangement links TRBV7-8 to TRBJ1-1; 10 bases match TRBD1. This CDR3 is built from 14 residues. Germline CDR1 reads SGHVS; CDR2 reads FQNEAQ. V shed 5 bases and J 8 bases; nucleotides not matched to a gene: 8. CDR3 sequence reads: CASSRLTGGAEAFF. The CDR3, as DNA: TGTGCCAGCAGCCGACTGACAGGGGGCGCGGAAGCTTTCTTT.

This clonotype has just a few counts. The rearrangement links TRBV6-6 to TRBJ2-1; D remains unclear. Germline CDR1 is MNHNY and CDR2 is SVGAGI (reference sequence). The CDR3 covers 14 residues. Trimming removed 2 bases from V and 4 bases from J, with 9 bases in between. The CDR3 here is CASSYGGVYNEQFF. CDR3 coding DNA: TGTGCCAGCAGTTACGGCGGAGTATACAATGAGCAGTTCTTC.

This clonotype was seen at least ten times. The rearrangement uses TRBV15 and TRBJ2-7; a weak D match, TRBD1 (5 bases). Trimming took 0 bases from V and 7 from J, leaving 13 bases between them. Germline V CDR1 and CDR2: LNHNV, YYDKDF (reference sequence). This CDR3 is 14 amino acids long. Here the CDR3 reads CATSRDRAGLEQYF. The DNA of the CDR3 is TGTGCCACCAGCAGAGATAGGGCAGGGTTAGAGCAGTACTTC.

This clonotype was detected a few times. The V call is TRBV7-9, the J call TRBJ2-6; maybe TRBD2 (5 bases). V lost 5 bases and J 4 bases, leaving 15 bases between the germline ends. Germline CDR1 is SEHNR and CDR2 is FQNEAQ (reference sequence). This CDR3 is built from 16 residues. CDR3 residues: CASSLSRGSGANVLTF. CDR3 DNA sequence: TGTGCCAGCAGCCTAAGTCGGGGTTCCGGGGCCAACGTCCTGACTTTC.

Concerning this clonotype itself: One base away lies a much larger clone, so this may be a sequencing read error. V and J are TRBV20-1 and TRBJ2-3, with 12 bases lining up with TRBD2. Germline CDR1 reads DFQATT; CDR2 reads SNEGSKA (reference sequence). The CDR3 has 19 amino acids. The CDR3 nucleotides are TGCAGTACTAGAGACCCGAGACTAGCGGGAGAAAGGGGCACAGATACGCAGTATTTT. This translates into CSTRDPRLAGERGTDTQYF.

CDR3 residues: CASSLNTPNTGELFF. The CDR3 nucleotides are TGTGCCAGCAGTTTAAATACCCCGAACACCGGGGAGCTGTTTTTT. The chain recombines TRBV27 with TRBJ2-2, with no clear D. Trimming took off 2 bases at V and 0 bases at J, with 7 bases between the two ends. CDR3 length: 15 residues. Looked up from germline, CDR1 is MNHEY and CDR2 is SMNVEV (reference sequence).

This clonotype has only a few counts. The gene calls are TRBV12-3 or TRBV12-4 and TRBJ1-1; TRBD1 agrees at 8 bases. This CDR3 is 14 amino acids long. Trimming at V came to 5 bases and at J to 8 bases, leaving 10 bases not matched to a gene. CDR3 coding DNA: TGTGCCAGCAGTAAAAACGACAGGGGCGGGGAAGCTTTCTTT. Translating it yields CASSKNDRGGEAFF.

The table lists this clonotype with many counts. The genes are TRBV18 and TRBJ2-7; D not certain. The CDR3 extends over 12 amino acids. The ends were cut back, 3 bases at V and 2 bases at J, with 5 bases in the middle. The germline V gene encodes CDR1 KGHSH and CDR2 LQKENI. CDR3 sequence reads: CASSPSPYEQYF. The CDR3 DNA is TGTGCCAGCTCACCTTCCCCCTACGAGCAGTACTTC.

This clonotype showed up many times. CDR3 nucleotides: TGTGCCAGCAGTTTATTCGGCAGGGGCAATGAGCAGTTCTTC. This gives the protein CASSLFGRGNEQFF. The J gene is TRBJ2-1, the V gene TRBV12-3 or TRBV12-4, with a tentative D call TRBD1 (6 bases). V lost 2 bases and J 6 bases, leaving 11 bases between the germline ends. The CDR3 loop spans 14 amino acids.

Many counts were recorded for this clonotype. The J gene is TRBJ2-7, the V gene TRBV10-1; D call uncertain. Germline lookup yields CDR1 WNHNN and CDR2 SYGVQD (reference sequence). V was shortened by 6 bases and J by 2 bases, with 8 bases between the two germline ends. The CDR3 loop spans 12 amino acids. The chain's CDR3 is CASSDEPYEQYF. In nucleotides, the CDR3 is TGCGCCAGCAGCGACGAACCCTACGAGCAGTACTTC.

This clonotype has more than one count but fewer than ten. V usage is TRBV5-1 and J usage is TRBJ2-5; TRBD2 aligns across 7 bases. Germline V gene sequence: CDR1 SGHRS, CDR2 YFSETQ. The CDR3 totals 13 residues. The trim removed 2 bases at V and 3 bases at J, leaving 1 base unmatched. DNA of the CDR3: TGCGCCAGCAGCTTCAGCGGGGAAGAGACCCAGTACTTC. Amino acids: CASSFSGEETQYF.

The chain has TRBV20-1 and TRBJ2-2; D is uncertain. Per the germline V gene, CDR1 is DFQATT and CDR2 is SNEGSKA (reference sequence). The V gene lost 1 base and the J gene lost 0 bases, with 18 bases spanning the gap. The CDR3 extends over 18 amino acids. The CDR3, as DNA: TGCAGTGCTAGAGGTATAGTTGGCGGACCGACGAACACCGGGGAGCTGTTTTTT. Its protein product is CSARGIVGGPTNTGELFF.

Written as DNA, the CDR3 is TGTGCCAGCAGAGCCAGAGAGCAGTTCTTC. Translating gives CASRAREQFF. This chain uses TRBV28 with TRBJ2-1; D is unclear. CDR3 length: 10 residues. Germline V gene lookup returns CDR1 MDHEN and CDR2 SYDVKM. V lost 6 bases, J lost 10 bases, and 7 bases lay in between.

This clonotype was observed many times. The gene calls are TRBV27 and TRBJ1-6; the D gene is possibly TRBD1 (5 bases). In germline, CDR1 is MNHEY, CDR2 SMNVEV (reference sequence). The length of the CDR3 is 15 residues. V lost 3 bases and J lost 6, with 12 bases in between. The CDR3 is CASSFYQGSNSPLHF. The CDR3 nucleotides are TGTGCCAGCAGTTTTTACCAGGGAAGTAATTCACCCCTCCACTTT.

This clonotype appeared many times. This chain joins TRBV5-1 and TRBJ2-4; 8 bases fit TRBD1. The ends lost 1 base at V and 6 bases at J; junction bases unmatched: 6. The CDR3 runs 15 residues. CDR1 and CDR2 from the germline V gene are SGHRS and YFSETQ. The CDR3 coding sequence is TGCGCCAGCAGCTTGTGGGCAGGGGGCGGAAACATTCAGTACTTC. It yields the protein CASSLWAGGGNIQYF.

This clonotype was recorded at least ten times. The CDR3 bases are TGTGCCAGCAGCTTGAAAGGTATGGGTACGGAGCAGTACTTC. Translation gives CASSLKGMGTEQYF. This rearrangement joins TRBV5-6 to TRBJ2-7; D call uncertain. V was pared by 1 base and J by 7 bases, with 15 bases between. Germline-derived CDR1 and CDR2 are SGHDT and YYEEEE. This CDR3 has 14 residues.

Ten or more counts support this clonotype. V gene TRBV6-2 or TRBV6-3 combines with J gene TRBJ2-4; D might be TRBD2 (5 bases). Germline CDR1 and CDR2: MNHEY and SVGEGT. V lost 2 bases and J lost 2, with 13 bases in between. The CDR3 covers 16 residues. CDR3 sequence: CASSYTGIAPKNIQYF. The CDR3 nucleotides read TGTGCCAGCAGTTACACCGGGATAGCTCCCAAAAACATTCAGTACTTC.

This clonotype was seen ten or more times. The J gene is TRBJ1-1, the V gene TRBV20-1; no reliable D call. Germline CDR1 DFQATT, CDR2 SNEGSKA (reference sequence). V was clipped by 3 bases and J by 7 bases, with 9 bases between them. This CDR3 comprises 11 residues. CDR3 residues: CSARPTHEAFF. The DNA for the CDR3 is TGCAGTGCTAGGCCTACTCATGAAGCTTTCTTT.

This clonotype was counted ten times or more. This rearrangement joins TRBV5-4 to TRBJ2-5; 7 positions match TRBD1. Germline assignment: CDR1 SGHNT and CDR2 YYREEE (reference sequence). The CDR3 sequence is 14 residues long. The V gene end was trimmed by 3 bases and the J gene end by 2 bases; junction bases not matched to a gene: 4. The CDR3 here is CASSSRDSQETQYF. CDR3 sequence (DNA): TGTGCCAGCAGCTCCCGGGACAGTCAAGAGACCCAGTACTTC.

This chain uses TRBV7-9 with TRBJ2-1; 9 bases match TRBD2. Germline assignment: CDR1 SEHNR and CDR2 FQNEAQ (reference sequence). The CDR3 is 15 amino acids. J gave up 5 bases and V 2 bases, and 4 bases lay outside the gene matches. The CDR3 here is CASSLILAGHNEQFF. The CDR3 nucleotides read TGTGCCAGCAGCTTAATCCTAGCGGGACACAATGAGCAGTTCTTC.

This clonotype was picked up many times. The chain has TRBV7-9 and TRBJ2-7, with D uncertain. The CDR3 runs to 13 residues. Germline V gene sequence: CDR1 SEHNR, CDR2 FQNEAQ (reference sequence). The V end was cut by 6 bases, the J end by 0 bases, with 9 bases between. Here the CDR3 reads CASSQPVSYEQYF. CDR3 DNA sequence: TGTGCCAGCAGTCAGCCGGTCTCCTACGAGCAGTACTTC.

The chain joins TRBV27 to TRBJ1-6; 8 bases align to TRBD1. Per the germline V gene, CDR1 is MNHEY and CDR2 is SMNVEV (reference sequence). Losses at the gene ends were 5 bases for V and 9 bases for J; bases not matched to a gene: 9. This CDR3 comprises 15 residues. CDR3 sequence (DNA): TGTGCCAGCAGTATATATGCCGGACAGGGTTCACCCCTCCACTTT. Translation gives CASSIYAGQGSPLHF.